This T cell receptor (beta chain) was recorded in a study of T cell changes during pregnancy in multiple sclerosis. Only in-frame clones appear in the TCRdb table, and some are missing; sequencing was by immunoSEQ multiplex PCR. The sample has roughly 49,000 clones, 92% seen once. The junction had 5 bases not matched to a gene; V was cut back by 5 bases and J by 2 bases. This CDR3 has 14 amino acids. In germline, CDR1 is LNHDA, CDR2 SQIVND (reference sequence). The chain combines TRBV19 with TRBJ1-2; 7 nucleotides match TRBD1. This TCR was recovered from a female donor in good health, enrolled as a control in a pregnancy study. The starting material was CD4+ T cells from peripheral blood mononuclear cells, obtained in the second trimester of pregnancy. The CDR3 loop is CASSPRDRNYGYTF. CDR3 DNA: TGTGCCAGTAGTCCCCGGGACAGAAACTATGGCTACACCTTC. Full variable domain (remainder filled in from reference TRBV19 and TRBJ1-2): DGGITQSPKYLFRKEGQNVTLSCEQNLNHDAMYWYRQDPGQGLRLIYYSQIVNDFQKGDIAEGYSVSREKKESFPLTVTSAQKNPTAFYLCASSPRDRNYGYTFGSGTRLTVV.